The text below deals with one T cell receptor beta chain. The antigen is undetermined. Repertoires were generated with immunoSEQ multiplex PCR, while TCRdb's copy carries only in-frame clones and drops some. Seen here are over 90,000 clones, 84% observed once, and the top ten hold around 15%. This record belongs to a study of T cell responses to AZD1222 COVID-19 vaccine. Study-level information: The analysis combined second doses at about 4 or about 12 weeks. Study results and limitations: Close to half of spike-specific TCRs reportedly recognize unmutated variant regions. Donors were mostly white British, more females; clonal diversity possibly underestimated. The CD4 TCRs associated with vaccination extended across spike and predominated at 160-218 and 743-854.

This CDR3 has 15 residues. Germline assignment: CDR1 LNHDA and CDR2 SQIVND (reference sequence). Trimming took 1 base from V and 5 from J, leaving 11 bases between them. This receptor was identified in an adult in good health. This chain uses TRBV19 with TRBJ1-4, with no clear D. Sequencing was performed on peripheral blood, taken on day 0 of AZD1222 vaccination. The DNA of the CDR3 is TGTGCCAGTAGTATAGCCGGAGGTCCGAATGAAAAACTGTTTTTT. It specifies CASSIAGGPNEKLFF.